Following are 4 T cell receptor beta chains from one sample sequenced in a study of type 1 regulatory T cells. TCRdb itself ran the reads through MiXCR, one entry per CDR3 protein. Here the sample spans over 90,000 distinct CDR3 sequences, roughly 30% being singletons. The specimen sequenced was CD4+ T cells, either the whole sample or a sorted fraction (not recorded which). The source of these receptors is a human donor in good health.

This clonotype was seen more than once but under ten times. V and J are TRBV28 and TRBJ2-4; unclear D gene. Germline CDR1 is MDHEN and CDR2 is SYDVKM. The CDR3 is 15 residues long. Trimming took 6 bases from V and 0 from J, leaving 12 bases between them. The CDR3 sequence is CASRGISLAKNIQYF. The DNA for the CDR3 is TGTGCCAGCAGGGGGATCTCTCTAGCCAAAAACATTCAGTACTTC.

The chain joins TRBV7-9 to TRBJ2-4; D possibly corresponds to TRBD1 (6 bases). CDR3 length equals 14 residues. Germline values: CDR1 SEHNR, CDR2 FQNEAQ (reference sequence). V shed 1 base and J shed 8 bases, with 12 bases lying between them. CDR3 sequence reads: CASSLDRVMDIQYF. DNA for the CDR3: TGTGCCAGCAGCTTAGACAGGGTTATGGACATTCAGTACTTC.

For this clonotype: Its ends do not fully match the called genes, so a read error is possible. The chain uses TRBV29-1 and TRBJ2-2, with a weak D call TRBD2 (6 bases). The CDR3 length is 14 residues. Per the germline V gene, CDR1 is SQVTM and CDR2 is ANQGSEA. The CDR3 DNA reads as TGCAGCGTCCGCCGGGGGTCGAACACCGGGGGGCTGTTTTTT. Translation: CSVRRGSNTGGLFF.

V gene TRBV20-1 combines with J gene TRBJ1-2; unclear D gene. Germline CDR1 DFQATT, CDR2 SNEGSKA (reference sequence). The CDR3 runs to 13 residues. V dropped 1 base and J dropped 7 bases, with 13 bases sitting between them. CDR3 sequence: CSARVAGGLGYTF. The CDR3, as DNA: TGCAGTGCTAGAGTCGCGGGTGGTCTTGGCTACACCTTC.